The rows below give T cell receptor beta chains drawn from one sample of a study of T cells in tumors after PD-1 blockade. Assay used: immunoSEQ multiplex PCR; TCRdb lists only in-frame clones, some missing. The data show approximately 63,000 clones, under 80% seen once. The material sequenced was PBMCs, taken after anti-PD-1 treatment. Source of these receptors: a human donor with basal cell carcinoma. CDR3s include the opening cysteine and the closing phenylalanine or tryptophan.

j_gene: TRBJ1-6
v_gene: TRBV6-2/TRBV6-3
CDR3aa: CASSYEAGPSSPLHF

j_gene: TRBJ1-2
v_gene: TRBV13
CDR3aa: CASTLQGVRYGYTF

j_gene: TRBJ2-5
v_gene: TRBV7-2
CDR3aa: CASSVETGLAGIAQYF

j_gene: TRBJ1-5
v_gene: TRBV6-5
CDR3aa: CASSLDRDKHF

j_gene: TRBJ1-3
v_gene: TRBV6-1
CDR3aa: CASSEMVRGNTIYF

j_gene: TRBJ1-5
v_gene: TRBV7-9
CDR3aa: CASSPSTGLNQPQHF

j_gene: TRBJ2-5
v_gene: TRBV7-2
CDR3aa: CASSLRLAGAQETQYF

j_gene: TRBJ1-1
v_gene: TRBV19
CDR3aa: CASSRKGGDGGTEAFF

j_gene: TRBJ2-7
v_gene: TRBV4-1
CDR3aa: CASSPARDTHYEQYF

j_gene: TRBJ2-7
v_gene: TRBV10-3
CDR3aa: CASYNPDRSEQYF

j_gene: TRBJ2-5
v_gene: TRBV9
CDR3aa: CASSEGTRETQYF

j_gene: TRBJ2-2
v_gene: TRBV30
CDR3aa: CAWSLISGELFF

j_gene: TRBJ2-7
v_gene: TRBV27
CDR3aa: CASSFSMASGGNSYEQYF